Only one count was recorded for the clone carrying this T cell receptor beta chain. Other nucleotide sequences in the sample specify the same CDR3. In the authors' workflow: Reference gene primer amplification gave estimated nucleated cell counts. This table comes from immunoSEQ multiplex PCR, and its TCRdb copy is limited to in-frame clones, with some not included. V, J and clone size were drawn from that table, and D and trimming were deduced from the DNA. This sample carries about 200,000 clones, approximately 86% of them seen once, and the ten largest clones take around 4.5%. The study drew participants aged about 18 to 90 years from some 23 US areas. The CDR3 is 15 amino acids. Germline lookup yields CDR1 MNHNS and CDR2 SASEGT. The V gene lost 0 bases and the J gene lost 4 bases, with 12 bases spanning the gap. This entry is derived from a study of blood T cell repertoires in COVID-19.

Sequences were obtained from PBMCs or T cells enriched from blood (not recorded which). The chain combines TRBV6-1 with TRBJ1-2; weak D call: TRBD1 (5 bases). The receptor was derived from a woman in her twenties or thirties who had been exposed to COVID-19. DNA of the CDR3: TGTGCCAGCAGTGAAGCTGAGGGACTTGTCTATGGCTACACCTTC. Translation: CASSEAEGLVYGYTF.